These 23 T cell receptor beta chains share one sample of origin, sequenced in a study of a mutant IDH1 vaccine in newly diagnosed glioma. These receptors have no identified antigens. Time point specified: week 23, last vaccination. Topical imiquimod was applied with each vaccine dose, which held 300 ug of mutant IDH1 20-mer peptide. Profiling relied on immunoSEQ multiplex PCR, and the TCRdb table lists in-frame clones only, not all of them. The data hold around 78,000 clones, with approximately 85% observed a single time. The starting material was PBMCs, obtained from a glioma patient whose treatment included an IDH1 peptide vaccine. Receptor source: a man aged 25-40 years with glioma. Some clones in this sample may be carry-over from other donors' samples.

The rearrangement links TRBV5-1 to TRBJ1-1, with a tentative D call TRBD1 (6 bases). This CDR3 has 17 amino acids. Germline assignment: CDR1 SGHRS and CDR2 YFSETQ. V lost 2 bases and J 2 bases, leaving 19 bases between the germline ends. The CDR3 coding sequence is TGCGCCAGCAGCTTCCGGCCGGGACAAAGATTAAACACTGAAGCTTTCTTT. Amino acids: CASSFRPGQRLNTEAFF.

This clone was observed a few times. The rearrangement links TRBV5-4 to TRBJ1-1, with D perhaps matching TRBD1 (5 bases). V was trimmed by 0 bases and J by 0 bases, leaving 9 bases between them. Germline loops: CDR1 SGHNT, CDR2 YYREEE (reference sequence). The CDR3 runs 15 residues. DNA of the CDR3: TGTGCCAGCAGCTTGGACAGGATACTGAACACTGAAGCTTTCTTT. Protein: CASSLDRILNTEAFF.

The chain joins TRBV15 to TRBJ1-3; tentatively, D is TRBD1 (6 bases). Germline loops: CDR1 LNHNV, CDR2 YYDKDF (reference sequence). The V gene lost 5 bases and the J gene lost 6 bases, with 17 bases spanning the gap. The CDR3 has 15 amino acids. CDR3 amino acids: CATSRVPGELNTIYF. Here the CDR3 DNA reads TGTGCCACCAGCCGCGTTCCAGGGGAGCTAAACACCATATATTTT.

This rearrangement joins TRBV25-1 to TRBJ1-2; the D is unclear. The V end lost 11 bases, the J end lost 3 bases, and 25 bases lay between the germline ends. The CDR3 runs 16 residues. Germline values: CDR1 MGHDK, CDR2 SYGVNS. The CDR3 loop is CACVVAAEISDYGYTF. CDR3 DNA sequence: TGTGCCTGCGTAGTGGCAGCCGAAATCTCAGACTATGGCTACACCTTC.

This chain connects TRBV28 to TRBJ2-2, with D hard to call. V lost 3 bases to trimming and J lost 5 bases, with 10 bases between them. This CDR3 comprises 14 residues. The germline V gene encodes CDR1 MDHEN and CDR2 SYDVKM. CDR3 DNA sequence: TGTGCCAGCAGTTTGGCAGGAACGACCGGGGAGCTGTTTTTT. Protein: CASSLAGTTGELFF.

J is TRBJ1-3 and V is TRBV7-2; TRBD1 matches 10 bases. Germline CDR1 and CDR2: SGHTA and FQGNSA. The CDR3 extends over 16 amino acids. J was trimmed by 0 bases and V by 5 bases; bases with no gene match: 4. DNA of the CDR3: TGTGCCAGCAGCCCGAGGACAGGGGGCTCTGGAAACACCATATATTTT. It is translated as CASSPRTGGSGNTIYF.

This sequence joins TRBV28 and TRBJ1-1; D uncertain. CDR1 is MDHEN, CDR2 SYDVKM, per germline. The CDR3 has 13 residues. With 2 bases removed from V and 4 bases from J, the gap between germline ends came to 8 bases. CDR3 loop: CASSLGQGTEAFF. DNA of the CDR3: TGTGCCAGCAGTTTAGGGCAAGGCACTGAAGCTTTCTTT.

This clone was found once. The rearrangement links TRBV9 to TRBJ1-6; D is uncertain. Between the trimmed V and J ends, which lost 5 bases and 0 bases, there was a span of 12 bases. In germline, CDR1 is SGDLS, CDR2 YYNGEE. The CDR3 is 16 residues long. The DNA for the CDR3 is TGTGCCAGCAGTGAAGTCCCGAGCTCCTATAATTCACCCCTCCACTTT. Translating gives CASSEVPSSYNSPLHF.

The J gene is TRBJ1-1, the V gene TRBV7-6; 12 nucleotides line up with TRBD1. CDR1 is SGHVS, CDR2 FNYEAQ, per germline. The CDR3 runs to 17 residues. V lost 1 base to trimming and J lost 1 base; unmatched junction nucleotides: 4. CDR3 DNA: TGTGCCAGCAGCTTAGAGCCGGGACAGGGGGCGAACACTGAAGCTTTCTTT. Protein product: CASSLEPGQGANTEAFF.

The chain recombines TRBV28 with TRBJ2-7, with 10 bases matching TRBD1. Per germline, CDR1 MDHEN and CDR2 SYDVKM. V lost 6 bases, J lost 6 bases, and 11 bases stayed unmatched. This CDR3 contains 15 residues. The CDR3 region is CASRASGTGAGEQYF. The CDR3 DNA follows: TGTGCCAGCAGAGCCTCCGGGACAGGGGCGGGCGAGCAGTACTTC.

The chain combines TRBV5-4 with TRBJ1-2, with D perhaps TRBD1 (5 bases). The germline gives CDR1 SGHNT, CDR2 YYREEE (reference sequence). V was trimmed by 5 bases and J by 4 bases, leaving 24 bases between them. The CDR3 loop spans 17 amino acids. The CDR3 DNA reads TGTGCCAGCAGAGGAATGGAGTACGGGGGTTTGAGCTATGGCTACACCTTC. Translated: CASRGMEYGGLSYGYTF.

This rearrangement joins TRBV25-1 to TRBJ1-1; tentative D call: TRBD1 (6 bases). This CDR3 is built from 15 residues. Between the trimmed V and J ends, which lost 1 base and 5 bases, there was a span of 14 bases. The germline gives CDR1 MGHDK, CDR2 SYGVNS. The CDR3 nucleotides read TGTGCCAGCAGTGAATGGGGGGCGAAGAGGACTGAAGCTTTCTTT. It is translated as CASSEWGAKRTEAFF.

This clone was found once. The rearrangement uses TRBV6-1 and TRBJ2-1; 9 bases line up with TRBD1. The CDR3 runs 14 residues. J lost 5 bases, V lost 7 bases, and 6 bases had no gene match. CDR1 is MNHNS, CDR2 SASEGT, per germline. For the CDR3, the DNA is TGTGCCAGCACCATGACAGGGGGAAACAATGAGCAGTTCTTC. This gives the protein CASTMTGGNNEQFF.

The rearrangement joins TRBV7-6 to TRBJ1-1; no clear D gene. CDR1 is SGHVS, CDR2 FNYEAQ, per germline. The CDR3 is made up of 15 amino acids. V gave up 5 bases and J gave up 0 bases, with 13 bases separating them. The CDR3 nucleotides are TGTGCCAGCAGCCCCCGTGCGCAGATGAACACTGAAGCTTTCTTT. Protein sequence: CASSPRAQMNTEAFF.

The V and J genes are TRBV4-2 and TRBJ1-2, with 8 bases fitting TRBD1. The CDR3 has 19 amino acids. The trim removed 2 bases at V and 6 bases at J, leaving 20 bases unmatched. Germline V gene lookup returns CDR1 LGHNA and CDR2 YNFKEQ. The CDR3 DNA is TGTGCCAGCAGCCAAAGGTTCCCCCCTCTCCCAGGGACAGGAGATGGCTACACCTTC. This sequence encodes CASSQRFPPLPGTGDGYTF.

In its sample, this clone was seen once. The chain combines TRBV5-1 with TRBJ1-1, with a weak D call TRBD1 (6 bases). The CDR3 has 14 residues. The germline V gene encodes CDR1 SGHRS and CDR2 YFSETQ. V was trimmed by 4 bases and J by 6 bases, leaving 16 bases between them. CDR3 sequence: CASSPSGTPPEAFF. The CDR3 DNA sequence: TGCGCCAGCAGCCCCTCGGGGACACCTCCTGAAGCTTTCTTT.

The chain uses TRBV2 and TRBJ2-7, with TRBD2 matching over 9 bases. The CDR3 sequence is 15 residues long. Germline trimming cut 7 bases from V and 0 bases from J; bases unmatched to any gene: 7. In germline, CDR1 is SNHLY, CDR2 FYNNEI. Written as DNA, the CDR3 is TGTGCCAGCAAGGCGGGAGGGGGGATCTCCTACGAGCAGTACTTC. It translates to CASKAGGGISYEQYF.

This chain connects TRBV9 to TRBJ1-1; no firm D call. The CDR3 contains 14 residues. V was cut by 0 bases and J by 2 bases, with 8 bases left in between. Per the germline V gene, CDR1 is SGDLS and CDR2 is YYNGEE. The CDR3 here is CASSVELVNTEAFF. The CDR3 DNA follows: TGTGCCAGCAGCGTAGAGCTTGTCAACACTGAAGCTTTCTTT.

The chain recombines TRBV7-8 with TRBJ2-7; D tentatively fits TRBD1 or TRBD2 (5 bases each). V was trimmed by 1 base and J by 5 bases, leaving 21 bases between them. The CDR3 has 17 amino acids. The germline CDR1 and CDR2 sequences are SGHVS and FQNEAQ. The CDR3 spells CASSLGLTGDLHHEQYF. The CDR3 DNA sequence: TGTGCCAGCAGCTTAGGGTTAACTGGGGACCTCCACCACGAGCAGTACTTC.

The V gene is TRBV9, the J gene TRBJ1-1; D is uncertain. Germline V gives CDR1 SGDLS, CDR2 YYNGEE. Between the trimmed V and J ends, which lost 3 bases and 2 bases, there was a span of 8 bases. This CDR3 contains 13 residues. Here the CDR3 DNA reads TGTGCCAGCAGCGGAGGGCTCAACACTGAAGCTTTCTTT. Translation gives CASSGGLNTEAFF.

This clone has just a few counts. The J gene is TRBJ1-6, the V gene TRBV27; D uncertain. From germline, CDR1 is MNHEY and CDR2 SMNVEV (reference sequence). Deletions cut 9 bases from V and 0 bases from J, with 9 bases between. The CDR3 is 14 amino acids. The CDR3 here is CASSAGSYNSPLHF. For the CDR3, the DNA is TGTGCCAGTTCCGCCGGCTCCTATAATTCACCCCTCCACTTT.

The chain links TRBV5-1 to TRBJ1-2, with 9 bases identical to TRBD1. V lost 0 bases to trimming and J lost 4 bases; unmatched junction nucleotides: 1. Germline lookup yields CDR1 SGHRS and CDR2 YFSETQ. The CDR3 runs 14 residues. CDR3: CASSLGTGVYGYTF. In DNA form, the CDR3 reads TGCGCCAGCAGCTTGGGGACAGGGGTCTATGGCTACACCTTC.

This sequence joins TRBV5-5 and TRBJ2-4; 8 bases fit TRBD1. This CDR3 region has 15 residues. V lost 4 bases and J lost 5; bases outside the gene matches: 8. Looked up from germline, CDR1 is SGHKS and CDR2 is YYEKEE (reference sequence). The CDR3: CASSKGDRGENIQYF. DNA for the CDR3: TGTGCCAGCAGCAAAGGAGACAGGGGCGAAAACATTCAGTACTTC.